The rows below give T cell receptor beta chains drawn from one sample of a study of blood T cell repertoires in COVID-19. Clones were read by immunoSEQ multiplex PCR, and TCRdb kept only the in-frame ones, dropping some. The data contain around 220,000 clones, under 85% of them singletons. Sequencing was performed on peripheral blood. Every receptor here comes from a woman aged 40-49 years with active or convalescent COVID-19. Each CDR3 is given with its conserved first and last residue. Each record gives: V gene, clone size, J gene, CDR3 protein. Some rows mark clone size as missing; the rest say once, few, many or name a class of expanded clone.

>TRBV7-3|.|TRBJ1-1
CASSHDPGTEAFF
>TRBV29-1|.|TRBJ1-1
CSVEGAMNTEAFF
>TRBV12-3/TRBV12-4|.|TRBJ2-1
CASRGSYNEQFF
>TRBV30|.|TRBJ1-2
CAWSAGGGYTF
>TRBV6-5|.|TRBJ2-5
CASSYSRGGAETQYF
>TRBV6-6|.|TRBJ1-4
CASSYGHSNEKLFF
>TRBV5-6|.|TRBJ1-2
CASSLEGPHGYTF
>TRBV3-1/TRBV3-2|.|TRBJ1-1
CASSQELMNTEAFF
>TRBV6-5|many|TRBJ2-2
CASRLGQTGTGELFF
>TRBV9|.|TRBJ2-2
CASSVVAGGGTGELFF
>TRBV5-1|.|TRBJ1-2
CASRGQGDIYGYTF
>TRBV9|.|TRBJ1-1
CASSGTEMNTEAFF
>TRBV19|once|TRBJ1-6
CASAWEGDSPLHF